This T cell receptor beta chain was obtained from a study of PD-L1 blockade in urothelial cancer. Profiling relied on immunoSEQ multiplex PCR, and the TCRdb table lists in-frame clones only, not all of them. In the table there are 49,000 or so clones, around 84% of which are singletons. With 8 bases removed from V and 6 bases from J, the gap between germline ends came to 12 bases. Germline V CDR1 and CDR2: DFQATT, SNEGSKA (reference sequence). CDR3 length: 11 amino acids. This sample's time point: pretreatment peripheral blood. The sample consisted of PBMCs, taken around atezolizumab (anti-PD-L1) treatment. The chain combines TRBV20-1 with TRBJ2-3; no reliable D call. The receptor's source is a man in his 60s with urothelial cancer. The CDR3 is CSILGTDTQYF. CDR3 coding DNA: TGCAGTATCCTAGGTACGGATACGCAGTATTTT.